This TCR beta chain is from a study of T cell responses to AZD1222 COVID-19 vaccine. Study-wide results and limits: Within unmutated variant regions lay the reported targets of nearly half of spike-specific TCRs. Vaccine-associated CD4 TCRs ranged over spike, dominating at 160-218 and 743-854. Two AZD1222 doses significantly raised spike-specific TCR breadth and depth over controls. Repertoires were obtained solely post-peak T cell response.

V lost 7 bases, J lost 1 base, and 4 bases stayed unmatched. The CDR3 spans 14 residues. CDR1 and CDR2 (germline): SGHRS, YFSETQ. Profiled with immunoSEQ multiplex PCR; TCRdb holds only in-frame clones, not every one. The sample shows about 180,000 clones, just over 85% of them seen only once. Points on this clone: The antigen is undetermined.

The sequence came from an adult who received the AZD1222 COVID-19 vaccine. The chain carries TRBV5-1 and TRBJ2-7; TRBD2 agrees at 11 bases. Source: peripheral blood, taken 28 days after the second AZD1222 dose. The CDR3 DNA sequence: TGCGCCAGCCGCTCTAGCGGGAGGTCCTACGAGCAGTACTTC. It encodes CASRSSGRSYEQYF.